This paragraph covers one T cell receptor beta chain sequence. Its matching antigen is unknown. RNA transcripts yielded amplified TCR beta CDR3 regions. Second-round multiplex PCR followed a first-round RT-PCR using HTBI primers. Each CDR3 protein gets one entry after TCRdb re-called the multiplex PCR reads with MiXCR. The repertoire holds roughly 600,000 distinct CDR3 sequences, with about 40% as singletons. The data were obtained in a study of Graves' ophthalmopathy and Graves' hyperthyroidism. Whole-study findings and limits: In separating ophthalmopathy from stable hyperthyroidism, a 13-signature model achieved 87.88% sensitivity and around 80% specificity.

Germline assignment: CDR1 SGDLS and CDR2 YYNGEE. The CDR3 is 15 amino acids. The receptor comes from an adult man with Graves' hyperthyroidism. The genes are TRBV9 and TRBJ2-7; TRBD2 matches at 7 bases. Gene TRBJ2-4 matches the end of the DNA better, so the J call may be wrong. The sequenced sample consisted of peripheral blood or thyroid tissue (not recorded which). The CDR3 here is CASSVKAGEGNIQYF. As DNA, the CDR3 is TGTGCCAGCAGCGTAAAGGCGGGAGAAGGAAACATTCAGTACTTC.